This entry concerns a single T cell receptor (beta chain). Its specificity is not known. V dropped 0 bases and J dropped 9 bases, with 13 bases sitting between them. The length of the CDR3 is 14 residues. Germline CDR1 is SGHRS and CDR2 is YFSETQ. The sample is drawn from a study of T cells after yellow fever vaccination. Each CDR3 protein is one row after TCRdb ran MiXCR on the 5' RACE reads. This table has approximately 300,000 distinct CDR3 sequences, about 6.6% appearing once. Findings of the study overall: At around 96% for CD4 and over 80% for CD8, most primary-vaccination clones showed up again after the booster.

Sequencing was performed on PBMCs, taken about 41 days after the first yellow fever vaccination. This clonotype was sampled from a man aged 18 to 30 who received the YFV17D yellow fever vaccine. This chain joins TRBV5-1 and TRBJ1-5; TRBD1 is a possible D gene (5 bases). The DNA of the CDR3 is TGCGCCAGCAGCTTGGCTCAGGGAGAAGGGCCCCAGCATTTT. Translation gives CASSLAQGEGPQHF.